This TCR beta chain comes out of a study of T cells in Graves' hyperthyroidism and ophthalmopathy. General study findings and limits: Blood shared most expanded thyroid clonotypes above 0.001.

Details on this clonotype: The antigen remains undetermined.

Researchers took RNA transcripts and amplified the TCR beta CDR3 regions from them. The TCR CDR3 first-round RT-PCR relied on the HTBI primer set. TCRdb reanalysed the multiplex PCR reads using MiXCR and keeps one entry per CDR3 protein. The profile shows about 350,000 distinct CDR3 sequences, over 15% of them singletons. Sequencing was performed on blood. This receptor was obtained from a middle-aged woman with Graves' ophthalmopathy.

This CDR3 reads CASSYPGTLYGYTF. The CDR3 region has the DNA TGTGCCAGCAGTTACCCAGGGACACTCTATGGCTACACCTTC. The V and J genes are TRBV6-2 or TRBV6-3 and TRBJ1-2, with a tentative D call TRBD1 (6 bases). The germline CDR1 and CDR2 sequences are MNHEY and SVGEGT. The CDR3 has 14 residues. V shed 2 bases and J shed 4 bases, with 11 bases lying between them.